This passage covers 22 T cell receptor beta chains from one sample sequenced in a study of beta chain features in type 1 diabetes. Regarding the study as a whole: Shortening that was moderate but significant affected the TCRB CDR3s of Type 1 diabetes patients in all four CD4+ subsets.

The sequenced template was cDNA made from the entire isolated RNA. Sequencing was performed with immunoSEQ multiplex PCR; in TCRdb, only in-frame clones are kept and a portion is missing. The repertoire holds roughly 160,000 clones, with approximately 8.4% as singletons. Antigens of these TCRs are unknown. The source material was central memory CD4+ T cells from blood. The receptors were gathered from a man between 18 and 35 years old with type 1 diabetes.

At least ten counts were recorded for this clone. This chain connects TRBV29-1 to TRBJ2-2; perhaps TRBD2 as D (6 bases). Germline values: CDR1 SQVTM, CDR2 ANQGSEA. The V end lost 6 bases, the J end lost 0 bases, and 11 bases lay between the germline ends. CDR3 length equals 14 residues. The CDR3, as DNA: TGCAGCGTCGGCGGGGTAGCGAACACCGGGGAGCTGTTTTTT. This codes for CSVGGVANTGELFF.

This clone was detected a few times. The V gene is TRBV5-1, the J gene TRBJ1-2, with 7 bases fitting TRBD1. The V gene's germline CDR1 is SGHRS and CDR2 YFSETQ. With 1 base clipped from V and 8 bases from J, the junction kept 5 bases outside the gene matches. The CDR3 loop spans 13 amino acids. The CDR3 spells CASSLPTGEGYTF. The CDR3 region has the DNA TGCGCCAGCAGCTTGCCCACAGGGGAAGGCTACACCTTC.

This clone was found a few times. The chain's CDR3 is CASSQGLAGEVETQYF. The CDR3 nucleotides read TGCGCCAGCAGCCAGGGACTAGCGGGAGAGGTGGAGACCCAGTACTTC. The V and J genes are TRBV5-1 and TRBJ2-5, with 14 bases fitting TRBD2. Germline V lookup: CDR1 SGHRS, CDR2 YFSETQ. V shed 4 bases, J shed 5 bases, and the junction held 7 bases outside the gene matches. The CDR3 has 16 amino acids.

This clone was picked up a small number of times. This chain links TRBV30 with TRBJ2-3; D perhaps matches TRBD2 (6 bases). This CDR3 spans 11 amino acids. CDR1 is GTSNPN and CDR2 is SVGIG in the germline V gene (reference sequence). Trimming stripped 5 bases from V and 3 bases from J, with 6 bases between. CDR3 sequence reads: CAWAGTDTQYF. As DNA, the CDR3 is TGTGCCTGGGCGGGGACAGATACGCAGTATTTT.

CDR3 sequence: CAWSGGNSHGYTF. CDR3 nucleotide sequence: TGTGCCTGGAGTGGAGGGAATAGTCATGGCTACACCTTC. This sequence joins TRBV30 and TRBJ1-2; D remains ambiguous. The germline V gene has CDR1 GTSNPN and CDR2 SVGIG (reference sequence). The CDR3 is made up of 13 amino acids. V was clipped by 1 base and J by 6 bases, with 12 bases between them.

This clone was counted only a few times. The rearrangement joins TRBV9 to TRBJ2-3, with 9 bases aligning to TRBD2. CDR1 SGDLS and CDR2 YYNGEE come from the germline V gene. This CDR3 is 17 amino acids long. With 5 bases clipped from V and 2 bases from J, the junction kept 12 bases outside the gene matches. The CDR3 DNA sequence: TGTGCCAGCAGTCGAGTCCAGACTAGCGGAAACACAGATACGCAGTATTTT. This translates into CASSRVQTSGNTDTQYF.

As regards this clone: Other DNA variants within this sample encode the same CDR3. V gene TRBV28 combines with J gene TRBJ2-1; no clear D. The CDR3 loop spans 12 amino acids. Germline loops: CDR1 MDHEN, CDR2 SYDVKM. V lost 3 bases and J lost 4, with 4 bases in between. Here the CDR3 reads CASSFLYNEQFF. As DNA, the CDR3 is TGTGCCAGCAGTTTCCTATACAATGAGCAGTTCTTC.

This clone was counted a few times. The V gene is TRBV5-1, the J gene TRBJ2-3; TRBD1 might be the D (6 bases). This CDR3 comprises 14 residues. The V end was cut by 8 bases, the J end by 3 bases, with 16 bases between. Per germline, CDR1 SGHRS and CDR2 YFSETQ. In nucleotides, the CDR3 is TGCGCCAGTTTACAGGGAGAACTTACAGATACGCAGTATTTT. This codes for CASLQGELTDTQYF.

A few counts support this clone. The chain combines TRBV4-2 with TRBJ2-5; D perhaps matches TRBD1 (6 bases). There are 14 residues in the CDR3. In germline, CDR1 is LGHNA, CDR2 YNFKEQ. V lost 1 base, J lost 3 bases, and 9 bases lay in between. Here the CDR3 reads CASSQGQEEETQYF. CDR3 DNA: TGTGCCAGCAGCCAAGGACAGGAAGAAGAGACCCAGTACTTC.

This clone was found a few times. The rearrangement joins TRBV4-3 to TRBJ2-3; D may be TRBD1 (6 bases). Germline V lookup: CDR1 LGHNA, CDR2 YSLEER. The CDR3 sequence is 15 residues long. V lost 4 bases and J 4 bases, leaving 15 bases between the germline ends. The chain's CDR3 is CASSLEIQGSDTQYF. Here the CDR3 DNA reads TGCGCCAGCAGCCTAGAAATACAGGGATCAGATACGCAGTATTTT.

The V gene is TRBV2, the J gene TRBJ2-5; the match to TRBD2 covers 10 bases. CDR1 and CDR2 from the germline V gene are SNHLY and FYNNEI. This CDR3 contains 14 residues. V shed 7 bases, J shed 5 bases, and the junction held 7 bases outside the gene matches. Here the CDR3 reads CASMERGGQETQYF. The CDR3 DNA follows: TGTGCCAGCATGGAGCGGGGGGGCCAGGAGACCCAGTACTTC. The full variable domain, with the rest looked up from reference TRBV2 and TRBJ2-5, is EPEVTQTPSHQVTQMGQEVILRCVPISNHLYFYWYRQILGQKVEFLVSFYNNEISEKSEIFDDQFSVERPDGSNFTLKIRSTKLEDSAMYFCASMERGGQETQYFGPGTRLLVL.

The chain links TRBV10-3 to TRBJ2-7; 7 bases agree with TRBD2. V shed 0 bases, J shed 6 bases, and the junction held 5 bases outside the gene matches. The CDR3 totals 14 residues. Germline CDR1 ENHRY, CDR2 SYGVKD. The DNA of the CDR3 is TGTGCCATCAGTGAGTCTAGCGGGCTCGGCGAGCAGTACTTC. The encoded protein is CAISESSGLGEQYF.

This clone was seen a handful of times. The rearrangement uses TRBV29-1 and TRBJ1-2, with 8 bases matching TRBD1. Germline CDR1 SQVTM, CDR2 ANQGSEA. The trim removed 5 bases at V and 8 bases at J, leaving 13 bases unmatched. This CDR3 has 14 amino acids. CDR3 in amino acids: CSVISGQGASGYTF. The CDR3 coding sequence is TGCAGCGTTATATCAGGGCAGGGGGCGTCAGGCTACACCTTC.

This clone was seen only a few times. The chain has TRBV11-2 and TRBJ2-5; TRBD2 agrees at 12 bases. The germline CDR1 and CDR2 sequences are SGHAT and FQNNGV. The CDR3 is made up of 17 amino acids. Trimming at V came to 0 bases and at J to 5 bases, leaving 7 bases not matched to a gene. CDR3 loop: CASSLDPLAGGWETQYF. CDR3 coding DNA: TGTGCCAGCAGCTTAGATCCCCTAGCGGGAGGGTGGGAGACCCAGTACTTC.

The table lists this clone with a few counts. The chain employs TRBV9 and TRBJ2-3; TRBD2 aligns across 9 bases. The germline CDR1 and CDR2 sequences are SGDLS and YYNGEE. The CDR3 has 15 amino acids. The V and J ends lost 0 bases and 6 bases, in that order; junction bases with no gene match: 5. The CDR3 sequence: CASSVGLAVGDTQYF. CDR3 bases: TGTGCCAGCAGCGTAGGACTAGCGGTCGGTGATACGCAGTATTTT.

This clone was observed a handful of times. The chain couples TRBV7-9 to TRBJ2-5, with D possibly matching TRBD1 (5 bases). This CDR3 contains 14 residues. The germline V gene has CDR1 SEHNR and CDR2 FQNEAQ (reference sequence). The ends were cut back, 0 bases at V and 3 bases at J, with 8 bases in the middle. CDR3 in amino acids: CASSLATGKETQYF. CDR3 nucleotide sequence: TGTGCCAGCAGCTTAGCAACAGGAAAAGAGACCCAGTACTTC.

The table lists this clone with a few counts. The rearrangement joins TRBV11-2 to TRBJ2-7; tentatively, D is TRBD2 (6 bases). CDR1 is SGHAT, CDR2 FQNNGV, per germline. Trimming stripped 5 bases from V and 0 bases from J, with 17 bases between. CDR3 length equals 16 residues. This chain's CDR3 is CASSRMSGTGSYEQYF. In DNA, the CDR3 is TGTGCCAGCAGCCGTATGTCCGGGACTGGCTCCTACGAGCAGTACTTC. The full variable domain, with the rest looked up from reference TRBV11-2 and TRBJ2-7, is EAGVAQSPRYKIIEKRQSVAFWCNPISGHATLYWYQQILGQGPKLLIQFQNNGVVDDSQLPKDRFSAERLKGVDSTLKIQPAKLEDSAVYLCASSRMSGTGSYEQYFGPGTRLTVT.

This clone was observed a few times. This rearrangement joins TRBV29-1 to TRBJ2-2, with D perhaps TRBD2 (6 bases). The CDR3 runs 12 residues. The V gene lost 6 bases and the J gene lost 4 bases, with 9 bases spanning the gap. CDR1 is SQVTM, CDR2 ANQGSEA, per germline. The CDR3 loop is CSVGLTTGELFF. The CDR3 coding sequence is TGCAGCGTGGGACTGACCACCGGGGAGCTGTTTTTT.

The chain uses TRBV2 and TRBJ2-1, with 14 bases fitting TRBD2. The germline CDR1 and CDR2 sequences are SNHLY and FYNNEI. The CDR3 contains 16 residues. After removal of 7 bases from V and 10 bases from J, the junction contained 12 bases not matched to a gene. The CDR3 DNA is TGTGCCAGCACACTCACCGGGACTAGCGGGAGAACAGAGCAGTTCTTC. Residues: CASTLTGTSGRTEQFF.

In this sample, this clone turned up a few times. The chain links TRBV28 to TRBJ2-3, with TRBD1 matching 7 bases. After removal of 6 bases from V and 0 bases from J, the junction contained 3 bases not matched to a gene. Germline CDR1 reads MDHEN; CDR2 reads SYDVKM. The CDR3 length is 14 residues. In DNA, the CDR3 is TGTGCCAGCAGCAACAGGGGTAGCACAGATACGCAGTATTTT. The encoded protein is CASSNRGSTDTQYF. The full variable domain, its missing parts supplied by reference TRBV28 and TRBJ2-3, is DVKVTQSSRYLVKRTGEKVFLECVQDMDHENMFWYRQDPGLGLRLIYFSYDVKMKEKGDIPEGYSVSREKKERFSLILESASTNQTSMYLCASSNRGSTDTQYFGPGTRLTVL.

This chain joins TRBV30 and TRBJ1-5, with TRBD1 as a possible D gene (5 bases). CDR1 is GTSNPN and CDR2 is SVGIG in the germline V gene (reference sequence). The CDR3 consists of 13 residues. V lost 3 bases to trimming and J lost 7 bases, with 13 bases between them. The CDR3 loop reads CAWSPAGEQPQHF. CDR3 bases: TGTGCCTGGAGCCCGGCGGGGGAACAGCCCCAGCATTTT.

Details on this clone: Other DNA sequences from this sample encode an identical CDR3 as well. V and J are TRBV28 and TRBJ2-7, with 7 bases fitting TRBD1. Germline-derived CDR1 and CDR2 are MDHEN and SYDVKM. The J segment lost 3 bases and the V segment lost 6 bases, leaving 5 bases of the junction unmatched. The CDR3 is 13 residues long. CDR3 in DNA: TGTGCCAGCAGCCCGGGACAGAGCTACGAGCAGTACTTC. Translating it yields CASSPGQSYEQYF.